Each of the 13 T cell receptor beta chains below was sequenced from the same sample in a study of T cell repertoires in cytomegalovirus infection (dated by TCRdb to between 2018 and 2020). TCRdb lists the instrument as Illumina HiSeq 1500. Starting from the raw public reads, TCRdb applied fastp trimming at Q25, assembled clones with MiXCR and retained in-frame beta chains. Rows are unified per CDR3 protein, each entry keeping the most common DNA and genes. This sample is represented by some 350,000 distinct CDR3 sequences; 15% to 20% of them were singletons. The ten largest clones represent under 9% of the sample. Sequencing was performed on PBMCs. All receptors derive from a human donor in good health (CMV status not recorded). Some clones in this sample may be carry-over from other donors' samples.

This clonotype turned up a few times. The V call is TRBV12-5, the J call TRBJ1-5; D is undetermined. Looked up from germline, CDR1 is LGHNT and CDR2 is FRNRAP. Trimming removed 0 bases at V and 0 bases at J, with 12 bases between. This CDR3 has 17 residues. CDR3 DNA sequence: TGTGCTAGTGGTTTGGTCCAGATCGCGAATAGCAATCAGCCCCAGCATTTT. Amino acids: CASGLVQIANSNQPQHF. Full variable domain (missing parts from reference TRBV12-5 and TRBJ1-5): DARVTQTPRHKVTEMGQEVTMRCQPILGHNTVFWYRQTMMQGLELLAYFRNRAPLDDSGMPKDRFSAEMPDATLATLKIQPSEPRDSAVYFCASGLVQIANSNQPQHFGDGTRLSIL.

The V call is TRBV19, the J call TRBJ2-5, with TRBD1 identical over 10 bases. The CDR3 is 15 residues long. The V gene's germline CDR1 is LNHDA and CDR2 SQIVND (reference sequence). V lost 4 bases, J lost 5 bases, and 7 bases stayed unmatched. CDR3 coding DNA: TGTGCCAGTAGTACTGGGACAGGGGTGTGGGAGACCCAGTACTTC. It codes for CASSTGTGVWETQYF.

The chain combines TRBV29-1 with TRBJ2-1, with D maybe TRBD2 (6 bases). Trimming took 7 bases from V and 2 from J, leaving 15 bases between them. The CDR3 contains 14 residues. The germline V gene encodes CDR1 SQVTM and CDR2 ANQGSEA. CDR3 protein: CSAEEGGPYNEQFF. In nucleotides, the CDR3 is TGCAGCGCCGAGGAGGGTGGCCCCTACAATGAGCAGTTCTTC.

The rearrangement uses TRBV7-2 and TRBJ1-3; D unclear. Trimming took 6 bases from V and 8 from J, leaving 17 bases between them. CDR3 size: 14 residues. Germline V gives CDR1 SGHTA, CDR2 FQGNSA. The CDR3 bases are TGTGCCAGCAGTTACCCGGGGATTACAGACACCATATATTTT. Its translation: CASSYPGITDTIYF.

This clonotype was observed a handful of times. This chain joins TRBV5-1 and TRBJ2-5; 7 bases fit TRBD1. This CDR3 has 15 residues. Germline CDR1 reads SGHRS; CDR2 reads YFSETQ. Trimming cost V 4 bases and J 2 bases; bases outside gene matches: 8. CDR3 nucleotide sequence: TGCGCCAGCAGCCCCTCCTTGGGACAGCAAGAGACCCAGTACTTC. This sequence encodes CASSPSLGQQETQYF. Filled out from reference TRBV5-1 and TRBJ2-5, the complete variable domain reads KAGVTQTPRYLIKTRGQQVTLSCSPISGHRSVSWYQQTPGQGLQFLFEYFSETQRNKGNFPGRFSGRQFSNSRSEMNVSTLELGDSALYLCASSPSLGQQETQYFGPGTRLLVL.

At least ten counts were recorded for this clonotype. The chain is built from TRBV4-2 and TRBJ1-5, with D unclear. V lost 0 bases to trimming and J lost 6 bases, with 21 bases between them. Per the germline V gene, CDR1 is LGHNA and CDR2 is YNFKEQ. The CDR3 has 18 amino acids. In nucleotides, the CDR3 is TGTGCCAGCAGCCAAGATCTTGATTTCGGCCTATCGGGTCAGCCCCAGCATTTT. It translates to CASSQDLDFGLSGQPQHF.

A few counts support this clonotype. This sequence joins TRBV13 and TRBJ1-4; D is unclear. The length of the CDR3 is 14 residues. Germline V lookup: CDR1 PRHDT, CDR2 FYEKMQ (reference sequence). Trimming left V 3 bases short and J 8 bases short, with 13 bases between. The CDR3 DNA is TGTGCCAGCAGCTTTCCGGGAGGTGGAGAAAAACTGTTTTTT. It is translated as CASSFPGGGEKLFF.

At least ten counts were recorded for this clonotype. The chain uses TRBV7-6 and TRBJ2-1, with 7 bases that match TRBD2. V gave up 1 base and J gave up 10 bases; unmatched junction bases: 13. This CDR3 contains 16 residues. From germline, CDR1 is SGHVS and CDR2 FNYEAQ. The CDR3 region has the DNA TGTGCCAGCAGCTTAGACGGGAGGCACAATTTGATCGAGCAGTTCTTC. Protein: CASSLDGRHNLIEQFF.

This clonotype was detected ten times or more. The chain joins TRBV29-1 to TRBJ2-7; either TRBD1 or TRBD2 may fit D (5 bases each). Germline V CDR1 and CDR2: SQVTM, ANQGSEA. The CDR3 covers 12 residues. The V end was cut by 5 bases, the J end by 6 bases, with 14 bases between. In nucleotides, the CDR3 is TGCAGCGTTCGTAGAGGGGATTCCGAGCAGTACTTC. Translating it yields CSVRRGDSEQYF.

DNA for the CDR3: TGTGCCACCCGGGCCCCCGGGGGGAATGAGCAGTTCTTC. It codes for CATRAPGGNEQFF. The genes are TRBV10-3 and TRBJ2-1, with 7 bases matching TRBD2. The CDR3 contains 13 residues. CDR1 ENHRY and CDR2 SYGVKD come from the germline V gene. V shed 10 bases and J 7 bases; nucleotides not matched to a gene: 10.

The chain employs TRBV6-1 and TRBJ1-2; tentatively, D is TRBD1 (6 bases). V lost 1 base and J lost 8, with 11 bases in between. This CDR3 comprises 13 residues. Germline V gene lookup returns CDR1 MNHNS and CDR2 SASEGT. The CDR3 sequence: CASSEDRVDGYTF. The CDR3 bases are TGTGCCAGCAGTGAAGACAGGGTCGACGGCTACACCTTC.

The chain employs TRBV20-1 and TRBJ2-7; 8 bases are shared with TRBD2. This CDR3 spans 15 amino acids. CDR1 is DFQATT, CDR2 SNEGSKA, per germline (reference sequence). Trimming cost V 0 bases and J 0 bases; bases outside gene matches: 4. The CDR3 sequence is CSARDVGRASYEQYF. The DNA of the CDR3 is TGCAGTGCTAGAGATGTCGGGAGGGCCTCCTACGAGCAGTACTTC.

Here the CDR3 reads CASRSSGGALEDTQYF. DNA of the CDR3: TGTGCCAGCAGATCAAGCGGGGGGGCCCTCGAAGATACGCAGTATTTT. The V and J genes are TRBV7-6 and TRBJ2-3; the match to TRBD2 covers 10 bases. Germline CDR1 and CDR2: SGHVS and FNYEAQ. Germline trimming cut 6 bases from V and 5 bases from J; bases unmatched to any gene: 11. There are 16 residues in the CDR3.